This T cell receptor beta chain is drawn from a study of T cells in Graves' hyperthyroidism and ophthalmopathy. This clonotype was observed a few times. Its specificity is not known. Study-wide points: Most thyroid clonotypes expanded above 0.001 were also detected in blood.

This CDR3 comprises 13 residues. The germline CDR1 and CDR2 sequences are DFQATT and SNEGSKA (reference sequence). V lost 6 bases to trimming and J lost 3 bases, with 14 bases between them. RNA transcripts provided the source from which TCR beta CDR3 regions were amplified. The HTBI primer set served for first-round RT-PCR of the TCR CDR3. Each CDR3 protein gets one entry after TCRdb re-called the multiplex PCR reads with MiXCR. The data show approximately 570,000 distinct CDR3 sequences, 20% seen once. Diagnoses were established using clinical symptoms, serum thyroxine and TRAb, thyroid ultrasound and orbital computed tomography.

The chain employs TRBV20-1 and TRBJ1-1, with D tentatively TRBD1 (6 bases). Specimen: blood. The TCR comes from a man aged 40-50 years with Graves' ophthalmopathy. The CDR3 DNA is TGCAGTGCCCTGGGGGGGGGGCACACTGAAGCTTTCTTT. It specifies CSALGGGHTEAFF.